The clone carrying this T cell receptor (beta chain) was counted a few times. Its antigen is unidentified. This entry belongs to a study of blood T cells in healthy people across ages. General study points: Shifts in expanded clonotypes may have been confounded by donor CMV status, which was unknown. Older individuals had lower TCR beta diversity per million T cells (the decline was roughly linear).

Per germline, CDR1 SGHRS and CDR2 YFSETQ. After removal of 0 bases from V and 9 bases from J, the junction contained 6 bases not matched to a gene. This CDR3 is 14 amino acids long. Through a sample-barcoded 5' primer and a J-beta primer mix, a second PCR was run for about 6 to 11 cycles. Tagging of each cDNA molecule was performed by a template-switch adaptor with 12 random nucleotides. TCRdb itself ran the 5' RACE reads through MiXCR, one entry per CDR3 protein. The repertoire holds hundreds of thousands of distinct CDR3 sequences, with 40% to 45% as singletons. Each donor was a healthy Caucasian individual from Russia, aged roughly 6 to 95.

The sequenced material came from blood. This chain joins TRBV5-1 and TRBJ2-1; 7 bases fit TRBD1. The TCR sequence derives from an elderly man in good health. The CDR3 here is CASSLVVSGGEQFF. CDR3 DNA: TGCGCCAGCAGCTTGGTTGTATCAGGGGGTGAGCAGTTCTTC.